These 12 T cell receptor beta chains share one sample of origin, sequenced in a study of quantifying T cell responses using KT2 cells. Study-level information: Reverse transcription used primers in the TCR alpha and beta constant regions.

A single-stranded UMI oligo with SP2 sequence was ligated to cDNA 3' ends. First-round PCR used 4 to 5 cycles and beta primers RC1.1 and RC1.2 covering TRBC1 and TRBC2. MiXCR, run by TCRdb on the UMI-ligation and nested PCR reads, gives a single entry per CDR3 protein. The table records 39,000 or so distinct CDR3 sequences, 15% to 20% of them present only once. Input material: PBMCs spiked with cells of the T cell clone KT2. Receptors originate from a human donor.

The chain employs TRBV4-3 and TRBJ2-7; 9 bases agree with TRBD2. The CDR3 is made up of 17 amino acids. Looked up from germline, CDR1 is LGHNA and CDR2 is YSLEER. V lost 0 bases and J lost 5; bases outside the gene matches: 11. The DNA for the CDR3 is TGCGCCAGCAGCCAAGATCTTCCGGGACTAGCTCGCGACGAGCAGTACTTC. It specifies CASSQDLPGLARDEQYF.

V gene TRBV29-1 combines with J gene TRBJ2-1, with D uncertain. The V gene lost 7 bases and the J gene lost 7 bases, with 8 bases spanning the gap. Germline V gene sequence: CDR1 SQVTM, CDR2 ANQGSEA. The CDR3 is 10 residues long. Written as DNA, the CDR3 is TGCAGCGGTGGAGTTAATGAGCAGTTCTTC. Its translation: CSGGVNEQFF.

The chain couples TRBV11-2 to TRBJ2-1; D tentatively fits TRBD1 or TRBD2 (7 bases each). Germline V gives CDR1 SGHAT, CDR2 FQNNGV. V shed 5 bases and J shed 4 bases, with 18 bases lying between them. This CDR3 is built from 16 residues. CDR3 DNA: TGTGCCAGCAGCCCTTTAGGGGGCGGGAGATACAATGAGCAGTTCTTC. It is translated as CASSPLGGGRYNEQFF.

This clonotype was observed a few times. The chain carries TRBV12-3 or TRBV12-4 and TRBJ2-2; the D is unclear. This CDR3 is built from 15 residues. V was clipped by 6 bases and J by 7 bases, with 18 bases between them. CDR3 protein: CASSPRPGASGELFF. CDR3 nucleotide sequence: TGTGCCAGCAGCCCCCGTCCGGGCGCGAGCGGGGAGCTGTTTTTT.

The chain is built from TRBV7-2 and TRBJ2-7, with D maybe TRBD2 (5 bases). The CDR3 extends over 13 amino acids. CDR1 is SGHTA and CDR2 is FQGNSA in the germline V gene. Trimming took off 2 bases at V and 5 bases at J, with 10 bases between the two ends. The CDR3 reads CASSLKYGDEQYF. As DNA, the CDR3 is TGTGCCAGCAGCTTAAAGTACGGGGACGAGCAGTACTTC.

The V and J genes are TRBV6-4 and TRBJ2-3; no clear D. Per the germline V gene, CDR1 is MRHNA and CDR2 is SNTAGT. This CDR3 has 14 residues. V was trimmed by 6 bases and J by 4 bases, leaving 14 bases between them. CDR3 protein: CASSAGSGADTQYF. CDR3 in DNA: TGTGCCAGCAGCGCCGGATCGGGCGCAGATACGCAGTATTTT.

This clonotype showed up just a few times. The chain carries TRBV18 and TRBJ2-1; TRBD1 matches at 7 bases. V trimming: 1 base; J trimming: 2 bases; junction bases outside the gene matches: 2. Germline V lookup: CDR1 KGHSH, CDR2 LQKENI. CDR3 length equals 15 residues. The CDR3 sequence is CASSPLGTAYNEQFF. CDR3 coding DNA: TGTGCCAGCTCACCACTTGGGACAGCCTACAATGAGCAGTTCTTC. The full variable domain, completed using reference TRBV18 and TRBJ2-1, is NAGVMQNPRHLVRRRGQEARLRCSPMKGHSHVYWYRQLPEEGLKFMVYLQKENIIDESGMPKERFSAEFPKEGPSILRIQQVVRGDSAAYFCASSPLGTAYNEQFFGPGTRLTVL.

The CDR3 here is CASSVSGTSGPNEQFF. CDR3 bases: TGTGCCAGCAGCGTATCCGGGACTAGCGGGCCCAATGAGCAGTTCTTC. This chain links TRBV7-2 with TRBJ2-1, with 12 bases lining up with TRBD2. This CDR3 is 16 amino acids long. Germline V gene sequence: CDR1 SGHTA, CDR2 FQGNSA. J gave up 6 bases and V 5 bases, and 8 bases lay outside the gene matches.

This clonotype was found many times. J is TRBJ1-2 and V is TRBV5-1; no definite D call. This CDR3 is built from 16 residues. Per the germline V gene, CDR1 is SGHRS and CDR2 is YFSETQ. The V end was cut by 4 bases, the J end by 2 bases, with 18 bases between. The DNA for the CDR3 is TGCGCCAGCAGCCCGACCCCTCTAGAGGCAAACTATGGCTACACCTTC. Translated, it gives CASSPTPLEANYGYTF.

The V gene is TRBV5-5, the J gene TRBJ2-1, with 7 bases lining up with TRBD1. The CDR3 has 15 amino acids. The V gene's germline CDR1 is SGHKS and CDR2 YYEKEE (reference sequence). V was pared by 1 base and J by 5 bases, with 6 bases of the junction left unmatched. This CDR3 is CASSLRGQTDNEQFF. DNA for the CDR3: TGTGCCAGCAGCTTGCGGGGACAGACTGACAATGAGCAGTTCTTC.

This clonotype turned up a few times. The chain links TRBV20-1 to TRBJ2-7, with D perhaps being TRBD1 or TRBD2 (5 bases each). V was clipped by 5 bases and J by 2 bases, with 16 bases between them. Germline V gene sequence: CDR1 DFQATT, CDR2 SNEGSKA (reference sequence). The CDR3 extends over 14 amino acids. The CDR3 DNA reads TGCAGTGCTCTCCGGGACGGGGCTACCTACGAGCAGTACTTC. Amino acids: CSALRDGATYEQYF.

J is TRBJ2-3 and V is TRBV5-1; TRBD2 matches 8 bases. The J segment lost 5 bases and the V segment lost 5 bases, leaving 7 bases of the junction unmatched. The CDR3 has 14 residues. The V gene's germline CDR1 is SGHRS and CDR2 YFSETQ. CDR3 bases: TGCGCCAGCAGTCGGGGGGGGCAGGAAGATACGCAGTATTTT. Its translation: CASSRGGQEDTQYF.